This paragraph covers one TCR beta chain sequence. Its specificity is not known. The data were taken from a study of cytomegalovirus exposure and HLA in healthy donors. General study points: The productive fraction for most TCR beta V segments was about 90% or about 30% in an earlier analysis. A few V segments could not be told apart, such as TRBV6-2 and TRBV6-3, and were left out.

The study ran its PCR with 60 Vbeta and 13 Jbeta primers. Clones were read by immunoSEQ multiplex PCR, and TCRdb kept only the in-frame ones, dropping some. The repertoire consists of some 150,000 clones, with approximately 59% occurring once and the leading ten covering around 3.2%. CDR3 length: 15 residues. Germline V gene sequence: CDR1 SGHDT, CDR2 YYEEEE. Trimming removed 0 bases from V and 4 bases from J; junction bases left unmatched: 3. The rearrangement joins TRBV5-6 to TRBJ2-3, with 9 bases that match TRBD2. The sample comprised PBMCs. This receptor was taken from a middle-aged man in good health and CMV-seronegative. CDR3 in amino acids: CASSLAGLAPDTQYF. Here the CDR3 DNA reads TGTGCCAGCAGCTTGGCGGGACTAGCCCCAGATACGCAGTATTTT.